This T cell receptor beta chain was sequenced during a study of shared clonotypes between healthy human individuals (dated by TCRdb to 2018 to 2021). Some background on the complete study: Three men and a couple of women, aged 18 to 49 years, made up the cohort. To increase sequencing depth and limit assay-specific biases, TCR repertoire library preparation and sequencing were carried out by different laboratories using diverse techniques. Each donor's leukapheresis produced roughly between roughly 0.85 and 10 billion PBMCs. To estimate repertoire size and how much clonotypes are shared between individuals, the study performed deep sequencing of blood TCR repertoires from five healthy adults. For each donor, CD4 naive and CD4 memory were each run on three plates, CD8 naive on two plates, and CD8 memory on one plate.

TCR CDR3 regions were amplified from genomic DNA by multiplex PCR using the deep immunoSEQ assay. For each cell subset, the extracted genomic DNA was distributed evenly across all wells of several immunoSEQ 96-well plates, and each plate served as one replicate. For sorted subsets, each replicate PCR was loaded with 200 ng genomic DNA, equivalent to 30,000 or so T cell genomes. Purified libraries were quantified with a Qubit 3.0 fluorometer, sized on a Bioanalyzer 2100, and re-quantified with the KAPA Library Quantification kit. A separate single-read 150-cycle Illumina NextSeq 550 flow cell was used to sequence each immunoSEQ 96-well plate. In the paper's pipeline: Because the immunoSEQ output included only junctional sequences and no quality scores, the filtering could not be the same as the filtering used for full-length reads. Sequences were annotated with PyIR, a Python wrapper for IgBLAST v1.9, and V/J genes and CDR3 were assigned using IMGT germline references. Reads were removed for weak V/J assignments (E-value above 1e-6), missing CDR3, stop codons, out-of-frame junctions, or ambiguous translated residues. V3J clonotypes were defined by identical inferred V gene, J gene, and CDR3 amino acid sequence. The percentage overlap between two repertoires was calculated by dividing the number of shared unique clonotypes by the size of the smaller repertoire. Richness of each repertoire was evaluated using RTK rarefaction, the Chao1 estimator, and Recon v2.1 estimates of unobserved clonotypes. For all TCRbeta clonotypes obtained by the gDNA method from a few donors, generation probabilities were computed with OLGA. Here the immuneACCESS table is served through TCRdb, limited to in-frame sequences with V and J called. Missing clones are a known gap in these copies; in checked studies unresolved V genes cover under half, and the rest lacks a known reason. V and J calls and clone size are those listed in that table; D and trimming were worked out from the DNA. The sample data list some 2,400,000 clones, and approximately 96% of these were observed just once. Roughly 0.13% of the sample is in the top ten clones.

The donors were healthy, HIV-negative adults with no recently reported acute infections or vaccinations. All donors were Caucasian adults living in Nashville, Tennessee, USA. CD4+ T cells were enriched by magnetic negative selection, after which naive cells were positively selected on CD45RA and the negative fraction was taken as the memory subset. After blood collection by leukapheresis, PBMCs were isolated using Ficoll-Histopaque density gradient centrifugation and then cryopreserved in the vapor phase of liquid nitrogen. Purity and quantity of every magnetically sorted T cell population were checked by analytical flow cytometry. Genomic DNA was isolated from each sorted fraction and quantified by UV absorbance on a Nanodrop 2000c. Findings and caveats that apply to the study as a whole: Higher generation probabilities were observed for clonotypes shared by all four sorted-subset donors than for non-shared clonotypes. Across several donors, around 5% of naive CD4, roughly 3.3% of naive CD8, 2.3% of memory CD4, and approximately 0.42% of memory CD8 clonotypes were shared. Naive subsets generally had larger estimated clonotype richness than memory subsets. Because the study included a small number of donors, the genetic and exposure-history diversity represented was limited. Sampling was restricted to blood, and TCR repertoires in tissues likely differ from the TCR repertoires found in blood. Pairwise subsampling led to the expectation that sequencing depth would affect the degree of clonotype sharing among donors. Rarefaction of sorted-subset datasets indicated incomplete sequencing despite the large sequencing depth.

As concerns this clone: No cognate antigen has been identified for it. No base qualities exist here, and no much larger clone lies one base off it.

Sample: naive CD4+ T cells sorted from blood. The cell subset or site label, as the study defines it: CD45RA+ positively selected. The clonotype comes from a man between 18 and 35 years old in good health.

The nucleotides read TGTGCCAGCTCTTCCCGGCAGACCCCCCAAGAGACCCAGTACTTC. Its amino acids are CASSSRQTPQETQYF. This sequence uses TRBV5-6 and TRBJ2-5; no D gene call is confident. The CDR3 sequence holds 15 residues, the cysteine and phenylalanine included. CDR3 DNA is the only sequence kept; it has 45 bases, read in frame from the first base. Trimming costs V 7 bases and J 1 base, and their ends lie 17 bases apart. According to the germline V gene, CDR1 reads SGHDT and CDR2 reads YYEEEE. Outside the CDR3, residues come from the reference TRBV5-6 and TRBJ2-5 proteins, so the full variable domain is: DAGVTQSPTHLIKTRGQQVTLRCSPKSGHDTVSWYQQALGQGPQFIFQYYEEEERQRGNFPDRFSGHQFPNYSSELNVNALLLGDSALYLCASSSRQTPQETQYFGPGTRLLVL.